This TCR beta chain was found in a study of T cell clonality in common variable immunodeficiency (dated by TCRdb to between 2015 and 2017). Both CVID patients and healthy controls were predominantly of Caucasian heritage. Heparinized peripheral whole blood samples of roughly 5 to 8 ml were obtained from each donor. Genomic DNA from adults with common variable immune deficiency (CVID) and from healthy adult controls was the source for sequencing TCRbeta CDR3 repertoires. A total of roughly 22 healthy adult volunteers (approximately 12 female and around 10 male; age range roughly 23 to 70 years, mean age around 32) were included in the control group. To isolate peripheral blood mononuclear cells, diluted blood was subjected to density centrifugation over Hypaque 1077 or Ficoll-Paque. Genomic DNA was obtained from unsorted mononuclear cells using either Qiagen column purification or a centrifugation-based method.

General study outcomes and caveats: It was noted by the authors that sequencing of the repertoires of T cell subpopulations would be needed to clarify the cause of the increased clonality in CVID. Compared with healthy controls, CVID subjects showed increased TCRbeta clonality (t-test p = 0.018), a feature most characteristic of about a third of subjects. Although equal DNA input was used, an average of about 75,000 unique sequences per sample was obtained for controls, compared with approximately 30,000 for CVID samples. Fewer TCRbeta clones were shared among CVID subjects than among healthy controls (p < 0.0001). Reportedly, TCRbeta sequences from CVID had fewer deletions and N-nucleotide insertions, and highly modified clones with 13 or more V deletions were absent from CVID. Differences among patients in the CVID cohort limited the correlations between repertoire features and clinical complications.

CVID samples and control samples contributed equivalent amounts of genomic DNA as sequencing input. For every sample, a 60 bp segment covering the rearranged TCRbeta CDR3 region was amplified and then sequenced. The immunoSEQ assay, a bias-corrected multiplex PCR with high-throughput sequencing, was employed for TCRbeta amplification. Processing in the source paper ran as follows. Every unique nucleotide sequence was considered a clone and was annotated with V, D and J genes, copy number and frequency. Sequences were labeled productive if in frame, and non-productive if out of frame or containing stop codons. Clonality was calculated from Shannon's entropy as previously described. The predicted amino acid sequences of productive clones were used to derive mean CDR3 Kyte-Doolittle hydropathy. Scaled V gene usage was hierarchically clustered using Manhattan distance and complete linkage with the R hclust function. Sharing of clones by CDR3 amino acid sequence was evaluated by resampling 12 repertoires per group over 100 rounds. The repertoires were searched for 70 published EBV-specific and 245 published CMV-specific TCRbeta sequences. After two CVID samples that produced fewer than 10,000 sequences were dropped from the analysis, some 40 CVID repertoires remained. Here the immuneACCESS table is served through TCRdb, limited to in-frame sequences with V and J called. Missing clones are a known gap in these copies; in checked studies unresolved V genes cover under half, and the rest lacks a known reason. For V, J and clone size, that table is used; D and trimming come from the DNA. This sample includes about 40,000 clones, and none of them was observed just once. Approximately 2.2% of the sample lies in the top ten.

As regards this clone: There is no known antigen for this receptor. The read gets to within 3 residues of the CDR3 end, and the germline J gene fills in the rest.

CDR1 and CDR2 (SGHAT, FQNNGV) derive from the germline V gene. V trim: 1 base; J trim: 4 bases; unmatched bases: 3. From cysteine to phenylalanine, the CDR3 is 15 amino acids long. The DNA covers only part of the CDR3, 36 bases in frame from base 1. The specimen was peripheral blood mononuclear cells. This receptor was taken from a person between 18 and 75 years old in good health. The rearrangement joined TRBV11-2 to TRBJ2-5, with 10 bases in between that match TRBD2. The part of the CDR3 DNA that was read is TGTGCCAGCAGCTTAGGGCTAGCGGGGGTAGAGACC. Translated, this is CASSLGLAGVET. The full CDR3 reads CASSLGLAGVETQYF.